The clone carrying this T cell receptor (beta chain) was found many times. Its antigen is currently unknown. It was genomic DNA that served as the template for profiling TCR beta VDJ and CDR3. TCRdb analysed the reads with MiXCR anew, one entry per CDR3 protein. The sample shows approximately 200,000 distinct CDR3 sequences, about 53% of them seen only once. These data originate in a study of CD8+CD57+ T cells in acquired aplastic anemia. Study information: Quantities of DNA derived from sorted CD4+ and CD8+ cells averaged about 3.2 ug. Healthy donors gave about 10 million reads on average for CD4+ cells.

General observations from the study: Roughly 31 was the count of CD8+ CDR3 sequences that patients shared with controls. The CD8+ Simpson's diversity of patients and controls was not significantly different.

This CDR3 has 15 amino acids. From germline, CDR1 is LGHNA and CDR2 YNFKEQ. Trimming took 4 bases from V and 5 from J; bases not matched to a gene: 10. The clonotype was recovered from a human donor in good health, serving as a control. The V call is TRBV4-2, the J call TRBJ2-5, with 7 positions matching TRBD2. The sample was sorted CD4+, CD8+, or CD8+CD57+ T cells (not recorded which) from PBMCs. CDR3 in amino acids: CASSLRGEDLETQYF. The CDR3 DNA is TGTGCCAGCAGCCTCCGGGGGGAAGACTTGGAGACCCAGTACTTC.